These 16 T cell receptor beta chains were all obtained from the same sample, sequenced in a study of CD8+CD57+ T cells in acquired aplastic anemia. Using genomic DNA as the template, TCR beta VDJ and CDR3 profiling was carried out. TCRdb itself ran the reads through MiXCR, one entry per CDR3 protein. The sample lists about 180,000 distinct CDR3 sequences; approximately 45% were seen once. Source material: sorted CD4+, CD8+, or CD8+CD57+ T cells (not recorded which) from PBMCs. These receptors originate from a human donor in good health.

In this sample, this clonotype turned up a few times. J is TRBJ2-7 and V is TRBV18; D might be TRBD2 (5 bases). The CDR3 extends over 15 amino acids. The germline V gene has CDR1 KGHSH and CDR2 LQKENI. V shed 1 base and J shed 5 bases, with 15 bases lying between them. CDR3: CASSPRTGNVDEQYF. The CDR3 DNA sequence: TGTGCCAGCTCACCACGGACTGGGAATGTAGACGAGCAGTACTTC.

The chain couples TRBV7-8 to TRBJ1-6, with 8 nucleotides matching TRBD1. Unmatched junction bases numbered 6, after V lost 4 bases and J lost 7 bases. The CDR3 has 15 residues. Germline CDR1 reads SGHVS; CDR2 reads FQNEAQ. CDR3: CASSYTTGENSPLHF. Here the CDR3 DNA reads TGTGCCAGCAGCTACACGACAGGGGAAAATTCACCCCTCCACTTT.

The chain is built from TRBV24-1 and TRBJ2-1; possibly TRBD1 or TRBD2 for D (5 bases each). The CDR3 has 16 residues. Germline V lookup: CDR1 KGHDR, CDR2 SFDVKD. Trimming pared 2 bases from V and 2 bases from J, leaving 12 bases between. CDR3 in amino acids: CATSDSGGIPYNEQFF. The DNA of the CDR3 is TGTGCCACCAGTGATTCTGGGGGTATCCCCTACAATGAGCAGTTCTTC.

The V and J genes are TRBV7-9 and TRBJ2-7, with a tentative D call TRBD1 (7 bases). The germline CDR1 and CDR2 sequences are SEHNR and FQNEAQ (reference sequence). V lost 6 bases and J lost 1, with 16 bases in between. The CDR3 runs to 15 residues. The CDR3 DNA is TGTGCCAGCAGTTACCAGGGGGGCTTATCCTACGAGCAGTACTTC. Translation gives CASSYQGGLSYEQYF.

As for this clonotype: A much larger clone differs from this one at a single base, so this may be a read error. It is likely a read error, because the conserved phenylalanine at the end of the CDR3 is missing. The chain combines TRBV20-1 with TRBJ2-5, with 10 bases that match TRBD2. CDR1 and CDR2 (germline): DFQATT, SNEGSKA (reference sequence). Trimming cost V 1 base and J 1 base; bases outside gene matches: 3. This CDR3 comprises 15 residues. CDR3 sequence (DNA): TGCAGTGCTAGAGGCAGCGGGAGGGCCCAAGAGACCCAGTACTCC. Its protein product is CSARGSGRAQETQYS.

With respect to this clonotype: A much larger clonotype is one base distant, so this may be a read error. This chain joins TRBV12-3 or TRBV12-4 and TRBJ1-2, with D possibly being TRBD1 (6 bases). CDR3 size: 15 residues. The CDR3 DNA is TGTGCCAGCGGTTTCGGAGGGTTTGGGGGCGAGGGCTACACCTTC. Its protein product is CASGFGGFGGEGYTF.

A note on this clonotype: This may arise from a read error, as a much more abundant clone is one base away. The genes are TRBV25-1 and TRBJ1-1, with D possibly being TRBD1 (6 bases). The CDR3 runs to 13 residues. V shed 7 bases and J shed 5 bases, with 14 bases lying between them. The germline gives CDR1 MGHDK, CDR2 SYGVNS. In DNA, the CDR3 is TGTGCCAGCAACTACAGGGTAGAAACTGAAGCTTTCTTT. Amino acid sequence: CASNYRVETEAFF.

About this clonotype itself: A read error may explain this, as a much larger clone is one base away. The chain uses TRBV29-1 and TRBJ2-1; 11 bases map to TRBD2. This CDR3 contains 13 residues. CDR1 and CDR2 from the germline V gene are SQVTM and ANQGSEA. CDR3 DNA sequence: TGCAGCGTTGATAAGACTAGCGGGAATGGGCAGTTCTTC. Amino acid sequence: CSVDKTSGNGQFF.

Notes on this clonotype: It may be a read error: a sequence one base away is much more abundant. This chain links TRBV5-4 with TRBJ2-1, with D tentatively TRBD1 (6 bases). This CDR3 comprises 15 residues. Germline CDR1 SGHNT, CDR2 YYREEE (reference sequence). CDR3 in amino acids: CASSFTTGDYDEQFF. The DNA of the CDR3 is TGTGCCAGCAGCTTCACGACAGGAGACTACGATGAGCAGTTCTTC.

This clonotype was detected many times. V gene TRBV9 combines with J gene TRBJ1-5; the match to TRBD1 covers 8 bases. This CDR3 contains 15 residues. Per the germline V gene, CDR1 is SGDLS and CDR2 is YYNGEE. J was trimmed by 7 bases and V by 0 bases; bases with no gene match: 6. Here the CDR3 reads CASSVVQGAPQPQHF. CDR3 in DNA: TGTGCCAGCAGCGTAGTTCAGGGGGCCCCGCAGCCCCAGCATTTT. The full variable domain, its missing parts supplied by reference TRBV9 and TRBJ1-5, is DSGVTQTPKHLITATGQRVTLRCSPRSGDLSVYWYQQSLDQGLQFLIQYYNGEERAKGNILERFSAQQFPDLHSELNLSSLELGDSALYFCASSVVQGAPQPQHFGDGTRLSIL.

This clonotype was observed a few times. The CDR3, as DNA: TGTGCCAGTATGGACTTAGCGGGAAGATTAGCCAAAAACATTCAGTACTTC. This codes for CASMDLAGRLAKNIQYF. The chain links TRBV19 to TRBJ2-4, with 8 bases identical to TRBD2. CDR1 and CDR2 (germline): LNHDA, SQIVND (reference sequence). V lost 7 bases, J lost 0 bases, and 11 bases stayed unmatched. The CDR3 is made up of 17 amino acids.

The chain is built from TRBV25-1 and TRBJ1-2; D is ambiguous. CDR3 length: 13 residues. The germline gives CDR1 MGHDK, CDR2 SYGVNS. V lost 5 bases to trimming and J lost 14 bases, with 21 bases between them. CDR3 bases: TGTGCCAGCAGTTTAAGTTCGACGGCTGTTGGAACCTTC. Translating it yields CASSLSSTAVGTF.

This clonotype showed up many times. The chain uses TRBV20-1 and TRBJ2-3, with TRBD2 matching 10 bases. V was clipped by 0 bases and J by 5 bases; unmatched bases: 11. The germline gives CDR1 DFQATT, CDR2 SNEGSKA (reference sequence). This CDR3 spans 17 amino acids. The CDR3 loop reads CSARDEASGSSGDTQYF. In DNA form, the CDR3 reads TGCAGTGCTAGAGATGAGGCTAGCGGGAGTTCGGGAGATACGCAGTATTTT.

The chain links TRBV5-1 to TRBJ2-5, with TRBD1 matching over 7 bases. Germline V lookup: CDR1 SGHRS, CDR2 YFSETQ. Trimming took 0 bases from V and 1 from J; bases not matched to a gene: 6. The length of the CDR3 is 16 residues. DNA of the CDR3: TGCGCCAGCAGCTTGGGAACAGGGGTCGGCCAAGAGACCCAGTACTTC. It translates to CASSLGTGVGQETQYF.

The chain employs TRBV10-3 and TRBJ1-1; D might be TRBD1 (5 bases). CDR1 is ENHRY, CDR2 SYGVKD, per germline. Trimming shortened V by 3 bases and J by 4 bases, and 15 bases separated the two germline ends. CDR3 length equals 15 residues. For the CDR3, the DNA is TGTGCCATCAGTGACGACGGGTCGGGGGGCACTGAAGCTTTCTTT. This gives the protein CAISDDGSGGTEAFF.

The chain carries TRBV2 and TRBJ2-5, with D perhaps matching TRBD1 or TRBD2 (5 bases each). The J call may not be correct, given that the DNA end is closer to TRBJ2-1. Germline CDR1 and CDR2: SNHLY and FYNNEI. This CDR3 has 17 amino acids. This CDR3 reads CASSPAKWGGGVNEQFF. Here the CDR3 DNA reads TGTGCCAGCTCACCAGCCAAATGGGGTGGGGGTGTAAATGAGCAGTTCTTC.